These 27 T cell receptor beta chains were all obtained from the same sample, sequenced in a study of somatic mutations in cytotoxic T cells in rheumatoid arthritis. Repertoires were generated with immunoSEQ multiplex PCR, while TCRdb's copy carries only in-frame clones and drops some. The sample holds some 38,000 clones, about four fifths seen once. The sequencing sample was made of CD8+ T cells sorted from blood. These receptors all come from a man aged 35 to 55 in good health.

In DNA form, the CDR3 reads TGCGCCAGCAGCCGCCTAGCGGGAGGGTCGGCCGGGGAGCTGTTTTTT. Translating it yields CASSRLAGGSAGELFF. This chain links TRBV4-1 with TRBJ2-2; 12 nucleotides line up with TRBD2. V was clipped by 4 bases and J by 6 bases; unmatched bases: 6. Germline-derived CDR1 and CDR2 are MGHRA and YSYEKL. CDR3 length: 16 residues.

This chain connects TRBV9 to TRBJ2-7, with D perhaps matching TRBD1 or TRBD2 (5 bases each). The CDR3 covers 15 residues. Trimming took 3 bases from V and 0 from J, leaving 13 bases between them. The V gene's germline CDR1 is SGDLS and CDR2 YYNGEE. The CDR3 DNA reads as TGTGCCAGCAGCGCGGGGCCCCGGAACTCCTACGAGCAGTACTTC. This encodes CASSAGPRNSYEQYF.

This sequence joins TRBV19 and TRBJ1-3, with a tentative D call TRBD1 (5 bases). Germline V gene sequence: CDR1 LNHDA, CDR2 SQIVND (reference sequence). This CDR3 spans 16 amino acids. V was cut by 5 bases and J by 2 bases, with 16 bases left in between. CDR3 coding DNA: TGTGCCAGTAGTCGCCTTGACGGGGCCGCTGGAAACACCATATATTTT. Translation gives CASSRLDGAAGNTIYF.

The V and J genes are TRBV6-5 and TRBJ2-3; D not certain. There are 13 residues in the CDR3. Looked up from germline, CDR1 is MNHEY and CDR2 is SVGAGI. With 2 bases removed from V and 2 bases from J, the gap between germline ends came to 5 bases. This CDR3 reads CASSYPTTDTQYF. CDR3 nucleotide sequence: TGTGCCAGCAGTTACCCTACCACAGATACGCAGTATTTT.

V is TRBV5-1 and J is TRBJ2-7; 10 nucleotides match TRBD1. This CDR3 spans 14 amino acids. Germline values: CDR1 SGHRS, CDR2 YFSETQ. Losses at the gene ends were 3 bases for V and 5 bases for J; bases not matched to a gene: 5. In nucleotides, the CDR3 is TGCGCCAGCAGCTCGACGGGACAGGGGAACGAGCAGTACTTC. Protein product: CASSSTGQGNEQYF.

V usage is TRBV28 and J usage is TRBJ2-7; TRBD1 agrees at 8 bases. With 7 bases clipped from V and 0 bases from J, the junction kept 8 bases outside the gene matches. The germline gives CDR1 MDHEN, CDR2 SYDVKM. The CDR3 length is 15 residues. The CDR3 here is CASTTGQGDSYEQYF. The CDR3 nucleotides are TGTGCCAGCACCACTGGACAGGGTGACTCCTACGAGCAGTACTTC.

The CDR3 loop is CASSLTGNTEAFF. In nucleotides, the CDR3 is TGCGCCAGCAGCCTCACCGGGAACACTGAAGCTTTCTTT. The V gene is TRBV4-1, the J gene TRBJ1-1; D ambiguous. Germline lookup yields CDR1 MGHRA and CDR2 YSYEKL. This CDR3 spans 13 amino acids. Trimming took 4 bases from V and 1 from J, leaving 7 bases between them.

This clone has only a few counts. The genes are TRBV27 and TRBJ2-7; D gene uncertain. Germline V CDR1 and CDR2: MNHEY, SMNVEV (reference sequence). Trimming took 6 bases from V and 0 from J, leaving 3 bases between them. The CDR3 runs 11 residues. CDR3 residues: CASRSSYEQYF. The CDR3 bases are TGTGCCAGCAGGAGCTCCTACGAGCAGTACTTC.

This clone was recorded once. The CDR3 DNA reads TGTGCCAGCAGCTCCCTTGGGGGTGCAGTGGCTGAAAAACTGTTTTTT. This encodes CASSSLGGAVAEKLFF. V is TRBV7-8 and J is TRBJ1-4; a possible D gene is TRBD1 (5 bases). The germline CDR1 and CDR2 sequences are SGHVS and FQNEAQ. This CDR3 is built from 16 residues. V lost 4 bases, J lost 7 bases, and 19 bases lay in between.

V and J are TRBV5-4 and TRBJ1-2; 9 bases fit TRBD1. Trimming cost V 5 bases and J 6 bases; bases outside gene matches: 5. CDR1 SGHNT and CDR2 YYREEE come from the germline V gene (reference sequence). The CDR3 covers 13 residues. The CDR3 protein is CASSLTGGDGYTF. The CDR3 DNA is TGTGCCAGCAGTTTAACAGGGGGCGATGGCTACACCTTC.

This clone was picked up one time. The rearrangement uses TRBV19 and TRBJ2-4; D unresolved. The CDR3 sequence is 12 residues long. CDR1 LNHDA and CDR2 SQIVND come from the germline V gene (reference sequence). The germline V and J ends were trimmed by 5 bases and 0 bases, with 2 bases remaining between them. CDR3 protein: CASSLAKNIQYF. The CDR3 coding sequence is TGTGCCAGTAGTTTAGCCAAAAACATTCAGTACTTC.

The chain is built from TRBV19 and TRBJ2-3; D unresolved. The CDR3 is 14 amino acids. From germline, CDR1 is LNHDA and CDR2 SQIVND (reference sequence). V was cut by 1 base and J by 2 bases, with 7 bases left in between. CDR3 protein: CASSIVDHTDTQYF. CDR3 in DNA: TGTGCCAGTAGTATAGTCGACCACACAGATACGCAGTATTTT.

This chain uses TRBV2 with TRBJ2-7; TRBD1 agrees at 8 bases. Germline-derived CDR1 and CDR2 are SNHLY and FYNNEI. This CDR3 is 13 amino acids long. With 8 bases clipped from V and 3 bases from J, the junction kept 6 bases outside the gene matches. CDR3 region: CASADRGGYEQYF. CDR3 nucleotides: TGTGCCAGCGCTGACAGGGGTGGCTACGAGCAGTACTTC.

The CDR3 sequence is CASSDRTSGFYNEQFF. As DNA, the CDR3 is TGTGCCAGCAGTGACAGGACTAGCGGGTTTTACAATGAGCAGTTCTTC. The chain links TRBV2 to TRBJ2-1; 11 bases match TRBD2. V dropped 3 bases and J dropped 4; count of bases not matched to a gene: 5. The CDR3 spans 16 residues. Germline V gene data show CDR1 as SNHLY and CDR2 as FYNNEI.

The gene calls are TRBV9 and TRBJ2-2; 9 bases map to TRBD1. V lost 5 bases to trimming and J lost 6 bases; unmatched junction nucleotides: 8. In germline, CDR1 is SGDLS, CDR2 YYNGEE. There are 15 residues in the CDR3. CDR3 nucleotide sequence: TGTGCCAGCAGTGGTACAGGGGGCTGGTCCGGGGAGCTGTTTTTT. Its protein product is CASSGTGGWSGELFF.

This clone came up once. This chain links TRBV5-8 with TRBJ2-7, with a possible D match to TRBD2 (5 bases). Germline V gene lookup returns CDR1 SGHTS and CDR2 YDEGEE. CDR3 length: 16 residues. The V end was cut by 0 bases, the J end by 2 bases, with 15 bases between. CDR3 bases: TGTGCCAGCAGCTTGGCCTGGGAGAAAGTACCCTACGAGCAGTACTTC. Translated, it gives CASSLAWEKVPYEQYF.

The genes are TRBV6-1 and TRBJ1-2; maybe TRBD1 (6 bases). The CDR3 totals 14 residues. Trimming pared 4 bases from V and 4 bases from J, leaving 13 bases between. The germline gives CDR1 MNHNS, CDR2 SASEGT. The chain's CDR3 is CASSGTGSGYGYTF. CDR3 in DNA: TGTGCCAGCAGTGGTACAGGGAGCGGCTATGGCTACACCTTC.

The rearrangement links TRBV28 to TRBJ1-1; 7 bases are shared with TRBD1. The germline V gene encodes CDR1 MDHEN and CDR2 SYDVKM. This CDR3 contains 17 residues. V trimming: 4 bases; J trimming: 0 bases; junction bases outside the gene matches: 11. CDR3 bases: TGTGCCAGCAGTTCTACTTCGACAGGGCCGTTGAACACTGAAGCTTTCTTT. Its protein product is CASSSTSTGPLNTEAFF.

This clone appeared a single time. This chain joins TRBV6-5 and TRBJ1-1; tentative D call: TRBD1 (5 bases). CDR3 length equals 12 residues. Trimming stripped 6 bases from V and 5 bases from J, with 10 bases between. Germline V gene sequence: CDR1 MNHEY, CDR2 SVGAGI. This CDR3 reads CASSPQGTEAFF. The CDR3 bases are TGTGCCAGCAGCCCCCAGGGTACTGAAGCTTTCTTT.

This chain joins TRBV30 and TRBJ1-6; D is unclear. V was pared by 2 bases and J by 8 bases, with 10 bases between. Germline lookup yields CDR1 GTSNPN and CDR2 SVGIG (reference sequence). CDR3 size: 13 residues. The CDR3 loop reads CAWSFPTDSPLHF. As DNA, the CDR3 is TGTGCCTGGAGTTTCCCCACCGATTCACCCCTCCACTTT.

This clone has just a few counts. The V gene is TRBV4-1, the J gene TRBJ2-1, with a possible D match to TRBD2 (5 bases). CDR1 and CDR2 (germline): MGHRA, YSYEKL. V lost 0 bases to trimming and J lost 7 bases, with 16 bases between them. The CDR3 totals 16 residues. The CDR3 coding sequence is TGCGCCAGCAGCCAAGATCAGGCAACGGGATGGAATGAGCAGTTCTTC. Its protein is CASSQDQATGWNEQFF.

The chain combines TRBV6-5 with TRBJ1-2; D remains unclear. Germline values: CDR1 MNHEY, CDR2 SVGAGI. With 0 bases removed from V and 4 bases from J, the gap between germline ends came to 6 bases. This CDR3 is built from 13 residues. The CDR3 loop is CASSYSSSYGYTF. The CDR3 DNA reads TGTGCCAGCAGTTACTCGAGCAGCTATGGCTACACCTTC.

The chain recombines TRBV29-1 with TRBJ1-4; D unresolved. V was clipped by 1 base and J by 9 bases, with 15 bases between them. Germline CDR1 reads SQVTM; CDR2 reads ANQGSEA. This CDR3 is built from 14 residues. CDR3 sequence (DNA): TGCAGCGTTGAAGGGGTGAGGGAGGTAAAAAAACTGTTTTTT. As protein: CSVEGVREVKKLFF.

The chain employs TRBV28 and TRBJ2-7, with a weak D call TRBD2 (6 bases). Germline values: CDR1 MDHEN, CDR2 SYDVKM. The length of the CDR3 is 13 residues. V shed 2 bases and J shed 6 bases, with 11 bases lying between them. The CDR3 spells CASSLTGEVEQYF. The CDR3 DNA follows: TGTGCCAGCAGTTTAACGGGGGAGGTCGAGCAGTACTTC. The full variable domain, in which reference TRBV28 and TRBJ2-7 provide the parts outside the CDR3, is DVKVTQSSRYLVKRTGEKVFLECVQDMDHENMFWYRQDPGLGLRLIYFSYDVKMKEKGDIPEGYSVSREKKERFSLILESASTNQTSMYLCASSLTGEVEQYFGPGTRLTVT.

The chain has TRBV7-6 and TRBJ2-7; no clear D gene. V was pared by 0 bases and J by 2 bases, with 14 bases between. Germline CDR1 is SGHVS and CDR2 is FNYEAQ. This CDR3 is built from 16 residues. CDR3 protein: CASSLAIGPITYEQYF. In DNA, the CDR3 is TGTGCCAGCAGCTTAGCGATTGGACCGATTACCTACGAGCAGTACTTC.

The rearrangement joins TRBV7-9 to TRBJ2-1, with TRBD2 as a possible D gene (6 bases). Trimming removed 8 bases at V and 10 bases at J, with 15 bases between. The CDR3 runs to 12 residues. CDR1 is SEHNR and CDR2 is FQNEAQ in the germline V gene (reference sequence). DNA for the CDR3: TGTGCCAGCCCCGGGCGGGGCGGGGAGCAGTTCTTC. As protein: CASPGRGGEQFF.

This clone was recorded a few times. The chain recombines TRBV9 with TRBJ2-7; 10 bases fit TRBD2. Germline V gene data show CDR1 as SGDLS and CDR2 as YYNGEE. The CDR3 is 17 residues long. The V gene end was trimmed by 0 bases and the J gene end by 7 bases; junction bases not matched to a gene: 13. The CDR3 bases are TGTGCCAGCAGCGTAGCTCCCAGCGGGAGGGCCATCAATGAGCAGTACTTC. Translation: CASSVAPSGRAINEQYF.